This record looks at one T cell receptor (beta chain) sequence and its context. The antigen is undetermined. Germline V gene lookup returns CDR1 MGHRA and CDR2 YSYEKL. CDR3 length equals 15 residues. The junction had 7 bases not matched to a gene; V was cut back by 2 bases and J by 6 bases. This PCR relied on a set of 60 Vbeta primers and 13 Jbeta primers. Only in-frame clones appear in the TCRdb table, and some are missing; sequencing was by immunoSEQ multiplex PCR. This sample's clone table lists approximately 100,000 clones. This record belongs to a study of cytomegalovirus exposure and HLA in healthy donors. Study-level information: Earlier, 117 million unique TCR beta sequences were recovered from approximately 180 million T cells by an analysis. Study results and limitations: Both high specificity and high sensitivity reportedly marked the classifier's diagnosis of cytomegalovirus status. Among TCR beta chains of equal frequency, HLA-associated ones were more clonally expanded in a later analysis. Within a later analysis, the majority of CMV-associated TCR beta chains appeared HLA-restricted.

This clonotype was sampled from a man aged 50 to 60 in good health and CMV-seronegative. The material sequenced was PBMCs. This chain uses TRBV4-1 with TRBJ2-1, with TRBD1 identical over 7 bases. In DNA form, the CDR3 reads TGCGCCAGCAGCCAACCCGGGACAGTAATCAATGAGCAGTTCTTC. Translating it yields CASSQPGTVINEQFF.